Sequencing of this T cell receptor (beta chain) was carried out in a study of regulatory T cells in long-lasting Graves disease. Construction of the TCR beta libraries employed iRepertoire HTBI primers in conjunction with Arm-PCR of CDR3 regions. TCRdb re-analysed the multiplex PCR reads in MiXCR, keeping a single row per CDR3 protein. The sample shows roughly 300,000 distinct CDR3 sequences, 20% to 25% of them seen only once. This CDR3 is built from 15 residues. The V gene lost 2 bases and the J gene lost 1 base, with 10 bases spanning the gap. CDR1 is SGDLS and CDR2 is YYNGEE in the germline V gene. Noted time point: persistent/refractory GD, antithyroid drugs over 5 years with positive TRAb. The TCR library was made from RNA that had been extracted from PBMCs in TRIzol. American Thyroid Association guidelines were used to diagnose Graves' disease. Patients hailed from an endocrinology department in Xi'an, China.

The sample here was peripheral blood mononuclear cells (PBMCs), taken when the disease was refractory, from a patient treated with antithyroid drugs. The chain combines TRBV9 with TRBJ1-3, with unresolved D. This clonotype originated in a female donor with Graves disease. CDR3 nucleotides: TGTGCCAGCAGCGTGACGGTCGGGTCTGGAAACACCATATATTTT. It specifies CASSVTVGSGNTIYF.